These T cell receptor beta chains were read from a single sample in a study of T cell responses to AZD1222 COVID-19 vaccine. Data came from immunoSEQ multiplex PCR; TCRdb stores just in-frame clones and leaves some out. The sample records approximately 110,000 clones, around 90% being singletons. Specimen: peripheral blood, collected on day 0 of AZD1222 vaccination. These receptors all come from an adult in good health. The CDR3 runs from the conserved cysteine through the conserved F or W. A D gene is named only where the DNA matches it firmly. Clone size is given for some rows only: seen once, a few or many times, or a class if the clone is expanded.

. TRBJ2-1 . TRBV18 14 CASSKDSSYNEQFF TGTGCCAGCTCAAAGGACAGCTCCTACAATGAGCAGTTCTTC
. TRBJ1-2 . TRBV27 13 CASSFEGRNGYTF TGTGCCAGCAGTTTTGAGGGGCGCAATGGCTACACCTTC
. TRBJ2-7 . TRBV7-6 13 CASSPLPRSEQYF TGTGCCAGCAGCCCACTACCAAGATCCGAGCAGTACTTC
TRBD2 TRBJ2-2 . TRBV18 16 CASSPIAGVSTGELFF TGTGCCAGCTCACCTATAGCGGGAGTAAGCACCGGGGAGCTGTTTTTT
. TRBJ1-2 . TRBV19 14 CASSMGRRDYGYTF TGTGCCAGTAGTATGGGACGGAGGGACTATGGCTACACCTTC
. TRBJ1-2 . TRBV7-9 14 CASSLGAGSYGYTF TGTGCCAGCAGCTTAGGGGCAGGGAGCTATGGCTACACCTTC
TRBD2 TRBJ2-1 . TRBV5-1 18 CASSLGGQGGLAGDEQFF TGCGCCAGCAGCTTGGGAGGACAGGGTGGCCTAGCGGGGGATGAGCAGTTCTTC
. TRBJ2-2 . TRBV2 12 CASSERPPELFF TGTGCCAGCAGTGAACGGCCTCCGGAGCTGTTTTTT
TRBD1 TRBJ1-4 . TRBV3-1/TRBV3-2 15 CASSTSGTGFEKLFF TGTGCCAGCAGCACCTCCGGGACAGGGTTTGAAAAACTGTTTTTT
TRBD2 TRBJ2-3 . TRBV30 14 CAWSVSGGTDTQYF TGTGCCTGGAGTGTAAGCGGGGGCACAGATACGCAGTATTTT
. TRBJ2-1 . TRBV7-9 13 CASRTPRNNEQFF TGTGCCAGCAGGACCCCCCGAAACAATGAGCAGTTCTTC
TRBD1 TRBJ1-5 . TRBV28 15 CASSARDRPNQPQHF TGTGCCAGCAGTGCCCGGGACAGACCCAATCAGCCCCAGCATTTT
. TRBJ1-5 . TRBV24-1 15 CATSDGGIGYQPQHF TGTGCCACCAGCGATGGGGGCATTGGGTATCAGCCCCAGCATTTT
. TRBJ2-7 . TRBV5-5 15 CASNDPTGRNYEQYF TGTGCCAGCAACGACCCAACCGGGAGAAACTACGAGCAGTACTTC
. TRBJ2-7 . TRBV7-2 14 CASSLAGGTYEQYF TGTGCCAGCAGCTTAGCGGGAGGTACCTACGAGCAGTACTTC
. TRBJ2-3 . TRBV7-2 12 CASSSTPDTQYF TGTGCCAGCAGCTCGACCCCAGATACGCAGTATTTT
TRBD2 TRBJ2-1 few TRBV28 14 CATLGGSAYNEQFF TGTGCCACCCTCGGCGGGAGTGCCTACAATGAGCAGTTCTTC
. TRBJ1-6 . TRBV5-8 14 CASSFGGAHSPLHF TGTGCCAGCAGCTTTGGGGGAGCCCATTCACCCCTCCACTTT
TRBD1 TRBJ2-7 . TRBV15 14 CATSIHRGSYEQYF TGTGCCACCAGCATTCACAGGGGGTCCTACGAGCAGTACTTC
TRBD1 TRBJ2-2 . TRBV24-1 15 CATSDPGTGTGELFF TGTGCCACCAGTGATCCCGGGACAGGAACCGGGGAGCTGTTTTTT
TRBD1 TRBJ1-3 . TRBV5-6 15 CASSYTDRAGNTIYF TGTGCCAGCAGCTACACCGACAGGGCTGGAAACACCATATATTTT
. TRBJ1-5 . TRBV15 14 CATNRVYSNQPQHF TGTGCCACCAACAGGGTTTATAGCAATCAGCCCCAGCATTTT
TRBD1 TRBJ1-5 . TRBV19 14 CASSTGQEYQPQHF TGTGCCAGTAGTACCGGACAGGAATATCAGCCCCAGCATTTT
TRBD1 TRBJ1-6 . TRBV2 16 CASSRRDRGFDSPLHF TGTGCCAGCAGTCGACGGGACAGGGGATTCGATTCACCCCTCCACTTT
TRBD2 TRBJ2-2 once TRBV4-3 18 CASSHGGAGGLNTGELFF TGCGCCAGCAGCCATGGCGGGGCGGGGGGACTCAACACCGGGGAGCTGTTTTTT
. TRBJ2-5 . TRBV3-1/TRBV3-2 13 CASSRDRQETQYF TGTGCCAGCAGCCGAGACAGACAAGAGACCCAGTACTTC
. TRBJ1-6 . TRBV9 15 CASSVQSSYNSPLHF TGTGCCAGCAGCGTACAGAGCTCCTATAATTCACCCCTCCACTTT
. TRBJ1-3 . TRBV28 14 CAAITRGAGNTIYF TGTGCCGCAATTACAAGGGGAGCCGGAAACACCATATATTTT
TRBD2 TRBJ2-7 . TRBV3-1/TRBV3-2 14 CASSQELEGRVKYF TGTGCCAGCAGCCAAGAGTTGGAAGGGAGGGTAAAGTACTTC
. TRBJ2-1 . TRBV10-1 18 CASSDAVLSGFSYNEQFF TGCGCCAGCAGTGATGCAGTGCTCAGCGGATTCTCCTACAATGAGCAGTTCTTC
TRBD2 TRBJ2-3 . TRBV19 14 CASQGGLASDTQYF TGTGCCTCCCAAGGGGGACTAGCATCAGATACGCAGTATTTT
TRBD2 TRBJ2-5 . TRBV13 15 CASSSIAGGLETQYF TGTGCCAGCAGCTCGATAGCGGGAGGGTTGGAGACCCAGTACTTC
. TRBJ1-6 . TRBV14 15 CASSLPGSHNSPLHF TGTGCCAGCAGCCTGCCGGGTAGCCATAATTCACCCCTCCACTTT
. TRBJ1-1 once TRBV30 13 CAWRAAANTEAFF TGTGCCTGGAGGGCGGCGGCGAACACTGAAGCTTTCTTT
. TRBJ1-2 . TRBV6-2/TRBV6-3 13 CASSMGSSYGYTF TGTGCCAGCAGCATGGGCAGCAGCTATGGCTACACCTTC
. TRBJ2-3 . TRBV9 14 CASSVLVSTDTQYF TGTGCCAGCAGCGTTCTAGTCTCCACAGATACGCAGTATTTT
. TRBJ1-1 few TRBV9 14 CASSEGGGNTEAFF TGTGCCAGCAGCGAAGGGGGAGGGAACACTGAAGCTTTCTTT
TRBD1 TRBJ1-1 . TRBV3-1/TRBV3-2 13 CASSQNRGTEAFF TGTGCCAGCAGTCAGAACAGGGGGACTGAAGCTTTCTTT
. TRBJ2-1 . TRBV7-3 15 CASSLVSGSYNEQFF TGTGCCAGCAGCTTAGTAAGTGGCTCCTACAATGAGCAGTTCTTC
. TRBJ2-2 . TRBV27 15 CASSRGPLGTGELFF TGTGCCAGCAGTCGAGGGCCCCTGGGGACCGGGGAGCTGTTTTTT
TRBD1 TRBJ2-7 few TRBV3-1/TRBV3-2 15 CASSQTGQGAYEQYF TGTGCCAGCAGCCAAACTGGACAGGGGGCCTACGAGCAGTACTTC
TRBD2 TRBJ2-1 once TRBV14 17 CASSQRLAGVVRDEQFF TGTGCCAGCAGCCAAAGGCTAGCGGGAGTGGTTAGGGATGAGCAGTTCTTC
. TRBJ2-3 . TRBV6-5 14 CASSYSRGTDTQYF TGTGCCAGCAGTTACTCAAGAGGGACAGATACGCAGTATTTT
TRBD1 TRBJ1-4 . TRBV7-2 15 CASSLVGTEGEKLFF TGTGCCAGCAGCTTAGTCGGGACAGAGGGGGAAAAACTGTTTTTT
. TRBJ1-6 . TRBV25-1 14 CASSVSGLNSPLHF TGTGCCAGCAGTGTTTCCGGGTTAAATTCACCCCTCCACTTT
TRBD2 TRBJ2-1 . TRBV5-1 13 CASSFGTSGEQFF TGCGCCAGCAGCTTTGGGACTAGTGGTGAGCAGTTCTTC
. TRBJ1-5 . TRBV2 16 CASSDWGGSNNQPQHF TGTGCCAGCAGTGATTGGGGGGGGTCTAACAATCAGCCCCAGCATTTT
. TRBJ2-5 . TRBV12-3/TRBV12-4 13 CASSFLLGETQYF TGTGCCAGCAGTTTTTTGCTAGGAGAGACCCAGTACTTC
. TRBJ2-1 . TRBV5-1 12 CASSLVRYEQFF TGCGCCAGCAGCTTGGTTCGGTATGAGCAGTTCTTC
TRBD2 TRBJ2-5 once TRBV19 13 CASRSPGGETQYF TGTGCCAGTAGAAGCCCGGGGGGAGAGACCCAGTACTTC
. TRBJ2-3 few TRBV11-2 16 CASSLVPGKTTDTQYF TGTGCCAGCAGCTTAGTTCCGGGGAAAACCACAGATACGCAGTATTTT
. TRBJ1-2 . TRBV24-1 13 CATSDWSGYGYTF TGTGCCACCAGTGATTGGTCCGGGTACGGCTACACCTTC
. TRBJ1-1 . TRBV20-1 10 CSARLGEAFF TGCAGTGCTAGACTAGGTGAAGCTTTCTTT
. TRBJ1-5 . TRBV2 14 CASSEGPLNQPQHF TGTGCCAGCAGTGAAGGTCCTCTTAATCAGCCCCAGCATTTT